The present T cell receptor (beta chain) was sequenced within a study of cytomegalovirus exposure and HLA in healthy donors. Healthy bone marrow donors made up the donor group. Study-wide findings and caveats: In a later analysis, V- and J-gene trimming of beta chains associated with a DCLRE1C missense variant, replicated independently. A few CMV-associated chains proved CMV antigen-specific in vitro. With DRB1 most and HLA-C fewest, TCR association rates differed between HLA loci in a later analysis.

60 Vbeta and 13 Jbeta primers were used in PCR. This table comes from immunoSEQ multiplex PCR, and its TCRdb copy is limited to in-frame clones, with some not included. This table has 210,000 or so clones, more than 60% appearing once. The CDR3 is 13 residues long. J lost 5 bases, V lost 6 bases, and 7 bases had no gene match. Germline lookup yields CDR1 LNHDA and CDR2 SQIVND (reference sequence). In regard to this clone: Antigen: not known.

Material: PBMCs. This chain joins TRBV19 and TRBJ2-7; 7 nucleotides align to TRBD1. The sequence derives from a woman in her sixties in good health and CMV-seropositive. The DNA of the CDR3 is TGTGCCAGTAGGGACAGGAAAGTTGACGAGCAGTACTTC. It yields the protein CASRDRKVDEQYF.